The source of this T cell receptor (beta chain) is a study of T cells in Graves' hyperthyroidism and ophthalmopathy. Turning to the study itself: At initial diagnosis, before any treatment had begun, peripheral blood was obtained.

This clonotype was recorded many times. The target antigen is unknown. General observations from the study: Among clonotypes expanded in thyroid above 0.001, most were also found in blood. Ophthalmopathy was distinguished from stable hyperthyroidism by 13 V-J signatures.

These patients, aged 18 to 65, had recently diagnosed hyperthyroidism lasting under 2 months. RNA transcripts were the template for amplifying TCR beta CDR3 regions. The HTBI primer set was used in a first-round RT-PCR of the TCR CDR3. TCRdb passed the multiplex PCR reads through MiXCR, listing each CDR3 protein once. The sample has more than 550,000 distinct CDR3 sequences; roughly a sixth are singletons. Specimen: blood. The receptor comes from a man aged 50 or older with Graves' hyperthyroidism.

CDR3 coding DNA: TGTGCCAGCAGCCAACTAGCGGCAGCACAGTTCTTC. Protein product: CASSQLAAAQFF. This chain uses TRBV3-1 with TRBJ2-1; 7 positions agree with TRBD2. Germline values: CDR1 LGHDT, CDR2 YNNKEL (reference sequence). This CDR3 region has 12 residues. V trimming: 2 bases; J trimming: 13 bases; junction bases outside the gene matches: 5.